The T cell receptor (beta chain) under discussion was sequenced for a study of molecular identifiers for immune sequencing clone quantification. This clonotype appeared a few times. Germline V lookup: CDR1 MNHEY, CDR2 SVGEGT. With 6 bases clipped from V and 1 base from J, the junction kept 6 bases outside the gene matches. The CDR3 covers 15 residues. TCRdb processed the PCR reads anew with MiXCR; each CDR3 protein has one entry. The data contain roughly 93,000 distinct CDR3 sequences, more than 20% of them seen just once; the ten biggest clones take up approximately 0.78%. The receptor's source is a human donor in good health. Some libraries in this study had Jurkat cell RNA spiked in. The gene calls are TRBV6-2 or TRBV6-3 and TRBJ1-5, with 7 bases that match TRBD1. The material sequenced was naive CD8+ T cells from blood, with Jurkat cell RNA spiked in. The subset is: FACS-sorted CD8+CD4-CCR7+CD45RA+ naive T cells. The CDR3 region has the DNA TGTGCCAGCAGCCCTGGGACAGTCAGCAATCAGCCCCAGCATTTT. Protein sequence: CASSPGTVSNQPQHF.